This TCR beta chain was sequenced for a study of regulatory T cells in long-lasting Graves disease. The TCR beta library used iRepertoire HTBI primers with Arm-PCR amplification of CDR3. TCRdb passed the multiplex PCR reads through MiXCR, listing each CDR3 protein once. The sample contains around 400,000 distinct CDR3 sequences, about a quarter of which appear only once. CDR3 length equals 15 residues. V lost 1 base and J lost 3, with 13 bases in between. Germline CDR1 is LGHDT and CDR2 is YNNKEL (reference sequence). Indicated time point: persistent/refractory GD, antithyroid drugs over 5 years with positive TRAb. The TCR library was prepared using RNA isolated from PBMCs.

This clonotype originated in a female donor with Graves disease. The chain couples TRBV3-1 to TRBJ2-7; no clear D. Source: peripheral blood mononuclear cells (PBMCs), taken when the disease was refractory, from a patient treated with antithyroid drugs. The CDR3 reads CASSQGPKANYEQYF. DNA of the CDR3: TGTGCCAGCAGCCAAGGACCTAAAGCCAACTACGAGCAGTACTTC.